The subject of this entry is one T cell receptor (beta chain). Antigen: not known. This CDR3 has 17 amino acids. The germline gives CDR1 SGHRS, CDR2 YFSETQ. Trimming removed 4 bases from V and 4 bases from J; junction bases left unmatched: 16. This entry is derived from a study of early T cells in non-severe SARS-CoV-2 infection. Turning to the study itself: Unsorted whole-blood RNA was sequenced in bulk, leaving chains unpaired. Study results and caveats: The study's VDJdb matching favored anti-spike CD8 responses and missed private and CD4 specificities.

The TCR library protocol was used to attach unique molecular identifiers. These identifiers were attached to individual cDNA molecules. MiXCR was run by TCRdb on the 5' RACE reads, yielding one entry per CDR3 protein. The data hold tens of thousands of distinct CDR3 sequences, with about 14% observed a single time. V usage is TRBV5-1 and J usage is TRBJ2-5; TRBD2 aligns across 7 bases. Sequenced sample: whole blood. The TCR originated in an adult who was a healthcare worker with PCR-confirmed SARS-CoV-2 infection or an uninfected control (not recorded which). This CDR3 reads CASSQGVAGARLETQYF. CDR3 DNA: TGCGCCAGCAGCCAAGGGGTTGCGGGAGCGAGGCTAGAGACCCAGTACTTC. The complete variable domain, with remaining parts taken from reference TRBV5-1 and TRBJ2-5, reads KAGVTQTPRYLIKTRGQQVTLSCSPISGHRSVSWYQQTPGQGLQFLFEYFSETQRNKGNFPGRFSGRQFSNSRSEMNVSTLELGDSALYLCASSQGVAGARLETQYFGPGTRLLVL.